This T cell receptor (beta chain) was recorded in a study of blood T cell repertoires in COVID-19. On the study more broadly: COVID-19 samples, acute and convalescent, were from the United States, Italy and Spain.

This clone was counted between two and nine times. Authors' processing steps: Amplification of reference gene primers provided the estimated nucleated cell counts. Assay used: immunoSEQ multiplex PCR; TCRdb lists only in-frame clones, some missing. Clone size and the V and J calls come from that table; the DNA yielded D and trimming. The table records around 68,000 clones, roughly nine tenths of them present only once. Germline loops: CDR1 MNHEY, CDR2 SMNVEV (reference sequence). V lost 6 bases, J lost 0 bases, and 17 bases stayed unmatched. This CDR3 spans 19 amino acids. The sequencing sample was made of peripheral blood. The TCR was taken from a man between 50 and 59 years old with acute or convalescent COVID-19. V is TRBV27 and J is TRBJ2-1, with 7 positions matching TRBD2. CDR3 nucleotide sequence: TGTGCCAGCAGGCTCCGAGGGGTAACTAGCGCTAGCTCCTACAATGAGCAGTTCTTC. Its translation: CASRLRGVTSASSYNEQFF.